This T cell receptor beta chain originates from a study of tumour-infiltrating T cells in Burkitt lymphoma. Overall study: This cohort included all epidemiological subtypes of Burkitt lymphoma. Repertoire clonality predicted overall and progression-free survival.

Generated by immunoSEQ multiplex PCR, the TCRdb table keeps only in-frame clones and is missing some. The sample holds about 2,500 clones; more than 14% are singletons and the top ten take about an eighth. This clone was picked up a small number of times. The target antigen is unknown. The CDR3 sequence is 13 residues long. Germline V CDR1 and CDR2: SGDLS, YYNGEE. The ends were cut back, 4 bases at V and 5 bases at J, with 12 bases in the middle. Study results and caveats: Many Burkitt lymphoma patients shared several public clonotypes.

The rearrangement links TRBV9 to TRBJ1-1; the D gene is possibly TRBD1 (6 bases). The TCR sequence derives from a human donor with Burkitt lymphoma. Sequencing was performed on tumor tissue. The CDR3 here is CASSPQGRTEAFF. The CDR3 DNA sequence: TGTGCCAGCAGCCCACAGGGTAGGACTGAAGCTTTCTTT.